This T cell receptor (beta chain) was found in a study of T cell responses to AZD1222 COVID-19 vaccine. Overall study results and limits: Clonal diversity was possibly underestimated; the donors were predominantly white British and more often female. Increases in Spike-specific TCR breadth and depth were seen after two AZD1222 doses. Sampled repertoires all dated from after the peak T cell response.

Turning to this clone: Its antigen is unidentified.

The table came from immunoSEQ multiplex PCR; TCRdb's copy has only in-frame clones and leaves some out. Here the sample spans roughly 160,000 clones, roughly 86% being singletons. The length of the CDR3 is 15 residues. V shed 1 base, J shed 7 bases, and the junction held 4 bases outside the gene matches. Germline V gene data show CDR1 as SGHDN and CDR2 as FVKESK. V usage is TRBV14 and J usage is TRBJ2-1, with 10 bases that match TRBD2. Sequenced here: peripheral blood, sampled on day 0 of AZD1222 vaccination. This TCR was sampled from an adult in good health. The CDR3 protein is CASSQALAGKNEQFF. The CDR3 DNA is TGTGCCAGCAGCCAAGCACTAGCGGGGAAGAATGAGCAGTTCTTC.